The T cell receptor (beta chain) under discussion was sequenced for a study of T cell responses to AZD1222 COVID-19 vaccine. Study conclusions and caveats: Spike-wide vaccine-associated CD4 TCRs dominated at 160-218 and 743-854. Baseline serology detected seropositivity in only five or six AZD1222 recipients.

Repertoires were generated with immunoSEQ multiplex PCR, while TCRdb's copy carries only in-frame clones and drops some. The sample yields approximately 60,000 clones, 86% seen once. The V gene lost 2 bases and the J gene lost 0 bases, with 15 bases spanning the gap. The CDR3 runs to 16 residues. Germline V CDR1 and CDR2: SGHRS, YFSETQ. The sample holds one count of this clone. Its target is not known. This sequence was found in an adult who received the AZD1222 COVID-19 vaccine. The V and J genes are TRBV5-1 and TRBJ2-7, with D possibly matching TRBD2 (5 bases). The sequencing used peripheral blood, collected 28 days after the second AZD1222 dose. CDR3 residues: CASSFLSGRSSYEQYF. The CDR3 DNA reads TGCGCCAGCAGCTTCTTGAGCGGTAGGAGCTCCTACGAGCAGTACTTC.